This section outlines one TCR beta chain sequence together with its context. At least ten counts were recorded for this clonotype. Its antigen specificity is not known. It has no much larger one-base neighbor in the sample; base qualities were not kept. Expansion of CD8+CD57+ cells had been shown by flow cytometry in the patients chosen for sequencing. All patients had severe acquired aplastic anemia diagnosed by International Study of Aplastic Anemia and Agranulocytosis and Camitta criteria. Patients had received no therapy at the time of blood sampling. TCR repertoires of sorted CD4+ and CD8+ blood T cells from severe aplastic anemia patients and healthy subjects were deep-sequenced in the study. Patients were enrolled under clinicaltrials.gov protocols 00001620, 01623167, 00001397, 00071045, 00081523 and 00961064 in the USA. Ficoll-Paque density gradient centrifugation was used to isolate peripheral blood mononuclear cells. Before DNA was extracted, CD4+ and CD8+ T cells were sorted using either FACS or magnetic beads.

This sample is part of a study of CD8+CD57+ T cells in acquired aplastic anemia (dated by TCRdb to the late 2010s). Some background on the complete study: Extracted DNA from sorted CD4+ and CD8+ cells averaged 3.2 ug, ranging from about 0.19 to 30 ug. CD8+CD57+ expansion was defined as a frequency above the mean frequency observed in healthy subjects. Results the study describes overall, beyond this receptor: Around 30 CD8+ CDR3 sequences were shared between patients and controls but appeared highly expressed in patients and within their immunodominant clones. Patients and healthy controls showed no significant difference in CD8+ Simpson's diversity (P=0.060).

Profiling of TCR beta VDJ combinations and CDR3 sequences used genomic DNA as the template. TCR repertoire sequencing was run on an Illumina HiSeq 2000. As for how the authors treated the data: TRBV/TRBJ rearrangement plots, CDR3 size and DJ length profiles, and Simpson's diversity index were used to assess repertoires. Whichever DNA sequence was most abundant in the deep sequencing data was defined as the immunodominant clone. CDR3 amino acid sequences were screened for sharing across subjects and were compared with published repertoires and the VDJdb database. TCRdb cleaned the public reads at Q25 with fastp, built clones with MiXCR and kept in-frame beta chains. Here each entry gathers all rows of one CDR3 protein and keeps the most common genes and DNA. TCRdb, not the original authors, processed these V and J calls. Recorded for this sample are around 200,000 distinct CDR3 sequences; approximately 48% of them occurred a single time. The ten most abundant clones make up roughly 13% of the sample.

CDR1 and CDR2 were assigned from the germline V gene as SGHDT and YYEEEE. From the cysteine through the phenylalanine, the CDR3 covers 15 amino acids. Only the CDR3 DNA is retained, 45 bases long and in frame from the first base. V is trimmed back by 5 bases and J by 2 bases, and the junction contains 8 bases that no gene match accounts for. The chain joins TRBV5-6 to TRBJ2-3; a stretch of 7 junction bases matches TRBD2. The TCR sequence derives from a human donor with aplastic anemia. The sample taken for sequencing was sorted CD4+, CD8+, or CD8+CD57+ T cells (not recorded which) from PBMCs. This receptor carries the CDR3 CASSRLALDTDTQYF. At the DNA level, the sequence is TGTGCCAGCAGTCGACTAGCCTTAGACACAGATACGCAGTATTTT. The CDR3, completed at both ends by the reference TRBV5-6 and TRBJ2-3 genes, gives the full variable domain DAGVTQSPTHLIKTRGQQVTLRCSPKSGHDTVSWYQQALGQGPQFIFQYYEEEERQRGNFPDRFSGHQFPNYSSELNVNALLLGDSALYLCASSRLALDTDTQYFGPGTRLTVL.